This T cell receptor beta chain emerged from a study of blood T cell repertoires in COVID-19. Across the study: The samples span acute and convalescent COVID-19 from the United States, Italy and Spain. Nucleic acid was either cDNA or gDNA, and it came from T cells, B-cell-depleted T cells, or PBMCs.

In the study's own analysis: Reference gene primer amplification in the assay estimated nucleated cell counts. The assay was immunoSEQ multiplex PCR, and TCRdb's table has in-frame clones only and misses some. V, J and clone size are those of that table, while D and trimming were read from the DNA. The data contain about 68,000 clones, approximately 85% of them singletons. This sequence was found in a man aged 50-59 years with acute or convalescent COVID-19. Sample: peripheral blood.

The CDR3 region is CASRQQQYGYTF. CDR3 DNA: TGTGCCAGCAGGCAACAGCAGTATGGCTACACCTTC. The chain couples TRBV6-5 to TRBJ1-2; D gene uncertain. The CDR3 extends over 12 amino acids. CDR1 and CDR2 from the germline V gene are MNHEY and SVGAGI. V was cut by 6 bases and J by 5 bases, with 10 bases left in between.